The 27 T cell receptor beta chains presented below share a single source sample, sequenced in a study of blood T cells in healthy people across ages. PCR was performed a second time for about 6 to 12 cycles using a sample-barcoded 5' primer and a J-beta primer mix. MiXCR, applied by TCRdb to the 5' RACE reads, yields one record per CDR3 protein. The repertoire has about 640,000 distinct CDR3 sequences, under 70% of them found once; the top ten carry approximately 37%. Sequenced: blood. The receptors come from a man aged 55 to 70 in good health.

The V gene is TRBV7-2, the J gene TRBJ2-4, with D perhaps matching TRBD1 or TRBD2 (6 bases each). TRBJ2-7 explains the end of the DNA better; the J call may be wrong. Germline values: CDR1 SGHTA, CDR2 FQGNSA. This CDR3 comprises 13 residues. In DNA, the CDR3 is TGTGCCAGCAGCTTGGACGGGGGCAACGAGCAGTACTTC. Translated: CASSLDGGNEQYF.

About this clonotype itself: A junction end diverges from the germline sequence, so it may reflect a read error. The chain combines TRBV28 with TRBJ1-1; D possibly corresponds to TRBD1 (5 bases). Germline V gene data show CDR1 as MDHEN and CDR2 as SYDVKM. This CDR3 contains 16 residues. The chain's CDR3 is CASGAEEQALNTEAFF. The CDR3 region has the DNA TGCGCCAGCGGGGCCGAGGAGCAAGCTCTGAACACTGAAGCTTTCTTT.

This clonotype came up a few times. The rearrangement links TRBV20-1 to TRBJ2-1; 9 bases are shared with TRBD2. J gave up 3 bases and V 1 base, and 4 bases lay outside the gene matches. The CDR3 is 15 residues long. CDR1 is DFQATT, CDR2 SNEGSKA, per germline (reference sequence). CDR3 protein: CSARVGGGGYNEQFF. DNA of the CDR3: TGCAGTGCTAGAGTAGGCGGGGGGGGCTACAATGAGCAGTTCTTC.

This rearrangement joins TRBV7-2 to TRBJ2-3, with D hard to call. Looked up from germline, CDR1 is SGHTA and CDR2 is FQGNSA. The V end lost 0 bases, the J end lost 5 bases, and 6 bases lay between the germline ends. The CDR3 contains 13 residues. DNA for the CDR3: TGTGCCAGCAGCTTAGCGATTAAAGATACGCAGTATTTT. It is translated as CASSLAIKDTQYF.

The chain couples TRBV7-9 to TRBJ2-5, with D perhaps matching TRBD1 (6 bases). Germline-derived CDR1 and CDR2 are SEHNR and FQNEAQ (reference sequence). This CDR3 has 17 amino acids. V gave up 5 bases and J gave up 11 bases, with 30 bases separating them. The CDR3 nucleotides read TGTGCCAGCAGCGATACATCCAGGGGATTGTTTGGCAATGAGCAGTACTTC. Its protein product is CASSDTSRGLFGNEQYF. The entire variable domain, with the rest obtained from reference TRBV7-9 and TRBJ2-5, is as follows: DTGVSQNPRHKITKRGQNVTFRCDPISEHNRLYWYRQTLGQGPEFLTYFQNEAQLEKSRLLSDRFSAERPKGSFSTLEIQRTEQGDSAMYLCASSDTSRGLFGNEQYFGPGTRLLVL.

The chain employs TRBV20-1 and TRBJ2-4, with D unclear. Germline V gene sequence: CDR1 DFQATT, CDR2 SNEGSKA (reference sequence). The CDR3 length is 11 residues. V was shortened by 7 bases and J by 8 bases, with 12 bases between the two germline ends. CDR3 region: CSGLRDYIQYF. The CDR3 DNA follows: TGCAGTGGCCTACGAGATTACATTCAGTACTTC.

This clonotype was seen a single time. In DNA, the CDR3 is TGTGCCAGCAGTCCGACAGGGGGCGTGGTTGGCTACACCTTC. Amino acid sequence: CASSPTGGVVGYTF. This chain connects TRBV27 to TRBJ1-2; 10 bases match TRBD1. V trimming: 5 bases; J trimming: 7 bases; junction bases outside the gene matches: 7. CDR1 and CDR2 (germline): MNHEY, SMNVEV (reference sequence). This CDR3 has 14 residues.

Comments on this clonotype: No conserved phenylalanine or tryptophan is present at the end of the CDR3, so a read error is the likely explanation. The chain couples TRBV12-3 or TRBV12-4 to TRBJ2-7, with D unresolved. The CDR3 runs to 11 residues. Trimming pared 2 bases from V and 10 bases from J, leaving 9 bases between. DNA of the CDR3: TGTGCCAGCAGTTTAACAGTTCCCCAGTACTCC. Amino acids: CASSLTVPQYS.

The V gene is TRBV20-1, the J gene TRBJ2-5; the match to TRBD1 covers 7 bases. The V gene end was trimmed by 6 bases and the J gene end by 1 base; junction bases not matched to a gene: 5. This CDR3 region has 13 residues. Germline assignment: CDR1 DFQATT and CDR2 SNEGSKA (reference sequence). CDR3 amino acids: CSATHRGQETQYF. The CDR3 DNA follows: TGCAGTGCAACCCACAGGGGCCAAGAGACCCAGTACTTC.

The chain recombines TRBV7-9 with TRBJ1-1, with D hard to call. Germline V CDR1 and CDR2: SEHNR, FQNEAQ (reference sequence). This CDR3 has 13 residues. Trimming pared 5 bases from V and 2 bases from J, leaving 9 bases between. The CDR3 region has the DNA TGTGCCAGCAGCCCCTGGAGCAACACTGAAGCTTTCTTT. As protein: CASSPWSNTEAFF.

The J gene is TRBJ2-3, the V gene TRBV6-5, with 8 bases identical to TRBD2. The V gene end was trimmed by 7 bases and the J gene end by 7 bases; junction bases not matched to a gene: 10. The CDR3 runs 14 residues. Germline-derived CDR1 and CDR2 are MNHEY and SVGAGI. This chain's CDR3 is CASTTGGAVNTQYF. Written as DNA, the CDR3 is TGTGCCAGCACGACCGGGGGGGCTGTTAATACGCAGTATTTT.

The chain couples TRBV20-1 to TRBJ2-7; D ambiguous. The CDR3 is made up of 11 amino acids. The germline V gene has CDR1 DFQATT and CDR2 SNEGSKA (reference sequence). Between the trimmed V and J ends, which lost 4 bases and 1 base, there was a span of 5 bases. The CDR3 nucleotides are TGCAGTGCTACCTTTTCCTACGAGCAGTACTTC. Protein: CSATFSYEQYF.

The chain links TRBV18 to TRBJ2-1, with 15 bases matching TRBD2. The CDR3 spans 17 residues. The ends lost 5 bases at V and 7 bases at J; junction bases unmatched: 9. CDR1 is KGHSH and CDR2 is LQKENI in the germline V gene. The CDR3 DNA reads as TGTGCCAGCTCAACTGGACTAGCGGGGGGGCCGGGGAATGAGCAGTTCTTC. Translation gives CASSTGLAGGPGNEQFF.

This chain connects TRBV5-1 to TRBJ2-1; 7 nucleotides match TRBD1. The CDR3 runs to 16 residues. Per germline, CDR1 SGHRS and CDR2 YFSETQ. J gave up 0 bases and V 4 bases, and 7 bases lay outside the gene matches. The CDR3 here is CASSVDRVYSYNEQFF. The CDR3 nucleotides read TGCGCCAGCAGCGTAGACAGGGTGTACTCCTACAATGAGCAGTTCTTC.

J is TRBJ2-5 and V is TRBV6-1; D is ambiguous. Germline loops: CDR1 MNHNS, CDR2 SASEGT. V was pared by 2 bases and J by 4 bases, with 5 bases between. This CDR3 comprises 12 residues. CDR3 DNA: TGTGCCAGCAGTGAATCCCCAGAGACCCAGTACTTC. As protein: CASSESPETQYF.

V gene TRBV7-6 combines with J gene TRBJ2-3; 8 positions match TRBD2. The CDR3 length is 15 residues. Germline V CDR1 and CDR2: SGHVS, FNYEAQ. V shed 5 bases and J 2 bases; nucleotides not matched to a gene: 6. The CDR3 here is CASSPGGGPTDTQYF. The CDR3 nucleotides read TGTGCCAGCAGCCCGGGGGGGGGACCCACAGATACGCAGTATTTT.

This chain uses TRBV6-2 or TRBV6-3 with TRBJ2-5, with 7 bases lining up with TRBD1. This CDR3 comprises 15 residues. Germline-derived CDR1 and CDR2 are MNHEY and SVGEGT. V lost 0 bases to trimming and J lost 5 bases; unmatched junction nucleotides: 6. The CDR3 DNA sequence: TGTGCCAGCAGTTACTCAAGACAGGGTCGGGAGACCCAGTACTTC. It codes for CASSYSRQGRETQYF.

In this sample, this clonotype turned up a few times. The chain uses TRBV27 and TRBJ2-5; D is possibly TRBD2 (5 bases). Germline V lookup: CDR1 MNHEY, CDR2 SMNVEV (reference sequence). The CDR3 has 14 residues. V shed 6 bases and J shed 3 bases, with 14 bases lying between them. CDR3 protein: CASRKLVGEETQYF. In DNA, the CDR3 is TGTGCCAGCAGGAAACTAGTAGGCGAAGAGACCCAGTACTTC.

This clonotype has more than one count but fewer than ten. The rearrangement joins TRBV7-2 to TRBJ1-5; D not certain. The germline CDR1 and CDR2 sequences are SGHTA and FQGNSA. The CDR3 sequence is 15 residues long. Trimming removed 4 bases at V and 7 bases at J, with 17 bases between. The CDR3 sequence is CASSSTGLSGQPQHF. The CDR3 DNA is TGTGCCAGCAGCTCCACCGGTCTGAGCGGCCAGCCCCAGCATTTT.

This chain links TRBV5-1 with TRBJ2-2; 9 nucleotides match TRBD2. This CDR3 spans 15 amino acids. CDR1 and CDR2 (germline): SGHRS, YFSETQ. The ends lost 4 bases at V and 3 bases at J; junction bases unmatched: 4. The CDR3 DNA follows: TGCGCCAGCAGCGAAATAGCGGGGGACACCGGGGAGCTGTTTTTT. Protein: CASSEIAGDTGELFF. Full variable domain (outside the CDR3, taken from reference TRBV5-1 and TRBJ2-2): KAGVTQTPRYLIKTRGQQVTLSCSPISGHRSVSWYQQTPGQGLQFLFEYFSETQRNKGNFPGRFSGRQFSNSRSEMNVSTLELGDSALYLCASSEIAGDTGELFFGEGSRLTVL.

Ten or more counts support this clonotype. The V gene is TRBV11-2, the J gene TRBJ2-3; maybe TRBD2 (5 bases). The CDR3 runs 15 residues. Trimming removed 5 bases at V and 2 bases at J, with 14 bases between. In germline, CDR1 is SGHAT, CDR2 FQNNGV. The CDR3 region has the DNA TGTGCCAGCAGCACAGCCTCAGCGGTCACAGATACGCAGTATTTT. Residues: CASSTASAVTDTQYF.

J is TRBJ1-1 and V is TRBV20-1; tentative D call: TRBD1 (5 bases). This CDR3 is built from 13 residues. V was clipped by 4 bases and J by 1 base, with 10 bases between them. The germline V gene encodes CDR1 DFQATT and CDR2 SNEGSKA (reference sequence). The CDR3: CSANQGGNTEAFF. The CDR3 DNA sequence: TGCAGTGCTAATCAGGGCGGGAACACTGAAGCTTTCTTT.

DNA of the CDR3: TGTGCCAGCAGCAACCCCCCCGGAACTAATGGCTACACCTTC. Its protein product is CASSNPPGTNGYTF. The chain uses TRBV7-2 and TRBJ1-2; D gene unclear. Germline V gene lookup returns CDR1 SGHTA and CDR2 FQGNSA. The CDR3 runs to 14 residues. Between the trimmed V and J ends, which lost 5 bases and 6 bases, there was a span of 16 bases.

The V call is TRBV11-2, the J call TRBJ2-3; unclear D gene. Germline V gives CDR1 SGHAT, CDR2 FQNNGV. Trimming stripped 2 bases from V and 6 bases from J, with 12 bases between. This CDR3 has 14 residues. The CDR3 here is CASSLQPRPDTQYF. CDR3 nucleotides: TGTGCCAGCAGCTTACAACCGAGGCCCGATACGCAGTATTTT.

This clonotype was seen a few times. This chain joins TRBV7-9 and TRBJ2-5; TRBD2 might be the D (5 bases). CDR1 SEHNR and CDR2 FQNEAQ come from the germline V gene (reference sequence). V dropped 6 bases and J dropped 5 bases, with 10 bases sitting between them. CDR3 length: 12 residues. CDR3 region: CASSSTGETQYF. CDR3 sequence (DNA): TGTGCCAGCAGTAGTACGGGGGAGACCCAGTACTTC.

The rearrangement links TRBV20-1 to TRBJ1-2; D is uncertain. The CDR3 length is 13 residues. The V and J ends lost 2 bases and 5 bases respectively, with 12 bases between them. CDR1 is DFQATT, CDR2 SNEGSKA, per germline (reference sequence). The CDR3 nucleotides are TGCAGTGCTAGAACAACAGAAGGATATGGCTACACCTTC. It codes for CSARTTEGYGYTF.

The chain employs TRBV7-9 and TRBJ2-5; D not resolved. The CDR3 has 11 amino acids. The germline V gene encodes CDR1 SEHNR and CDR2 FQNEAQ (reference sequence). The V end lost 5 bases, the J end lost 11 bases, and 12 bases lay between the germline ends. The CDR3 region has the DNA TGTGCCAGCAGCCCCATGGATGAGCAGTACTTC. It codes for CASSPMDEQYF.